A single sample is the source of the 18 T cell receptor beta chains below, sequenced in a study of beta chain features in type 1 diabetes. Points from the study as a whole: In every one of the four CD4+ subsets, TCRB CDR3s were moderately but significantly shorter in Type 1 diabetes patients.

These receptors are not linked to any known antigen. The whole isolated RNA underwent reverse transcription, so sequencing captured expressed TCRB transcripts. Assay: immunoSEQ multiplex PCR; the TCRdb copy retains only in-frame clones and omits some. The sample shows some 350,000 clones, 8% to 10% of them seen only once. Source material: central memory CD4+ T cells from blood. The origin of the receptors is a man aged 25-40 years with type 1 diabetes.

This clone was recorded at least ten times. The chain carries TRBV5-1 and TRBJ1-4, with no clear D. CDR3 length: 16 amino acids. The ends were cut back, 2 bases at V and 0 bases at J, with 11 bases in the middle. CDR1 SGHRS and CDR2 YFSETQ come from the germline V gene. In DNA, the CDR3 is TGCGCCAGCAGCTTACTAGGGTCTGCAACTAATGAAAAACTGTTTTTT. Protein product: CASSLLGSATNEKLFF.

This clone was picked up a small number of times. V usage is TRBV4-2 and J usage is TRBJ2-5; D gene unclear. Germline V gene lookup returns CDR1 LGHNA and CDR2 YNFKEQ. V was shortened by 5 bases and J by 2 bases, with 9 bases between the two germline ends. The CDR3 spans 13 residues. CDR3 sequence: CASSFGNQETQYF. In nucleotides, the CDR3 is TGTGCCAGCAGCTTCGGAAATCAAGAGACCCAGTACTTC.

This chain uses TRBV5-6 with TRBJ2-1; D possibly uses TRBD1 or TRBD2 (6 bases each). The germline V gene has CDR1 SGHDT and CDR2 YYEEEE. The CDR3 runs 13 residues. V shed 3 bases and J shed 9 bases, with 13 bases lying between them. This CDR3 reads CASSWWGAGEQFF. Here the CDR3 DNA reads TGTGCCAGCAGCTGGTGGGGGGCGGGTGAGCAGTTCTTC.

A few counts support this clone. J is TRBJ2-3 and V is TRBV5-4; D possibly matches TRBD1 or TRBD2 (5 bases each). Germline CDR1 reads SGHNT; CDR2 reads YYREEE (reference sequence). V was pared by 0 bases and J by 0 bases, with 8 bases between. The CDR3 extends over 15 amino acids. The CDR3 DNA reads TGTGCCAGCAGCTTGGGGGGGTTTAGCACAGATACGCAGTATTTT. This sequence encodes CASSLGGFSTDTQYF.

The sample holds a few counts of this clone. V gene TRBV15 combines with J gene TRBJ2-1; D may be TRBD2 (5 bases). The germline V gene encodes CDR1 LNHNV and CDR2 YYDKDF (reference sequence). This CDR3 contains 14 residues. The ends were cut back, 1 base at V and 8 bases at J, with 12 bases in the middle. The CDR3 bases are TGTGCCACCAGCAGAGTAACTAGAGCCGATGAGCAGTTCTTC. It yields the protein CATSRVTRADEQFF.

This clone was detected only a few times. The chain recombines TRBV28 with TRBJ2-3; 11 positions agree with TRBD2. Germline CDR1 reads MDHEN; CDR2 reads SYDVKM. The CDR3 runs 14 residues. J lost 6 bases, V lost 9 bases, and 8 bases had no gene match. CDR3 in amino acids: CASSSGRAPDTQYF. The DNA of the CDR3 is TGTGCCAGTAGTAGCGGGAGGGCCCCGGATACGCAGTATTTT.

Ten or more counts support this clone. At one boundary the junction diverges from the germline segment, which might be a read error. CDR3 DNA: TGCGCCAGCAGCCAAGCATTGGGGGGTTTGTCCACTTTT. Protein: CASSQALGGLSTF. V usage is TRBV4-1 and J usage is TRBJ2-3, with D possibly being TRBD2 (6 bases). CDR3 size: 13 residues. CDR1 and CDR2 from the germline V gene are MGHRA and YSYEKL.

This clone was seen a handful of times. This rearrangement joins TRBV14 to TRBJ2-3, with 10 bases lining up with TRBD1. The germline CDR1 and CDR2 sequences are SGHDN and FVKESK. The V gene end was trimmed by 3 bases and the J gene end by 3 bases; junction bases not matched to a gene: 6. The CDR3 covers 16 residues. The CDR3 here is CASSHRGTGVTDTQYF. CDR3 DNA sequence: TGTGCCAGCAGCCACCGCGGGACAGGGGTAACAGATACGCAGTATTTT.

This clone was detected only a few times. This rearrangement joins TRBV7-2 to TRBJ2-5; 7 bases align to TRBD2. Germline V gene lookup returns CDR1 SGHTA and CDR2 FQGNSA. With V trimmed by 8 bases and J by 7 bases, 13 bases remained unmatched. The CDR3 totals 14 residues. This CDR3 is CASSLAVPTGTQYF. In DNA form, the CDR3 reads TGTGCCAGCTCCCTAGCGGTACCTACGGGGACCCAGTACTTC.

V is TRBV5-4 and J is TRBJ2-2; 13 positions match TRBD2. From germline, CDR1 is SGHNT and CDR2 YYREEE (reference sequence). The CDR3 contains 19 residues. Germline trimming cut 3 bases from V and 5 bases from J; bases unmatched to any gene: 13. The CDR3 DNA reads TGTGCCAGCAGCTCCAATATACCGGGACTAGCGGGAAGTACCGGGGAGCTGTTTTTT. This translates into CASSSNIPGLAGSTGELFF.

This clone was seen a handful of times. V usage is TRBV28 and J usage is TRBJ2-1; possible D gene TRBD2, 7 bases. The CDR3 is made up of 13 amino acids. Germline CDR1 and CDR2: MDHEN and SYDVKM. V lost 5 bases and J lost 10, with 15 bases in between. Here the CDR3 DNA reads TGTGCCAGCAGTCCCCCGGGGGGCCCCGAGCAGTTCTTC. Its translation is CASSPPGGPEQFF. Looking up the rest from reference TRBV28 and TRBJ2-1 gives the full variable domain: DVKVTQSSRYLVKRTGEKVFLECVQDMDHENMFWYRQDPGLGLRLIYFSYDVKMKEKGDIPEGYSVSREKKERFSLILESASTNQTSMYLCASSPPGGPEQFFGPGTRLTVL.

The sample holds a few counts of this clone. The same CDR3 is also encoded by other DNA sequences in this sample. This sequence joins TRBV5-1 and TRBJ2-1; 13 bases fit TRBD2. CDR1 is SGHRS, CDR2 YFSETQ, per germline. V lost 3 bases and J lost 10; bases outside the gene matches: 4. The CDR3 length is 14 residues. The CDR3 sequence: CASSSGLAGREQFF. The CDR3, as DNA: TGCGCCAGCAGCTCGGGACTAGCGGGACGGGAGCAGTTCTTC.

In its sample, this clone was seen a few times. This chain connects TRBV28 to TRBJ2-1, with D perhaps given as TRBD1 or TRBD2 (5 bases each). The V end lost 7 bases, the J end lost 0 bases, and 13 bases lay between the germline ends. The V gene's germline CDR1 is MDHEN and CDR2 SYDVKM. The CDR3 extends over 15 amino acids. In DNA form, the CDR3 reads TGTGCCAGCATTTATTCAGGGAGCTCCTACAATGAGCAGTTCTTC. It codes for CASIYSGSSYNEQFF.

Notes on this clone: This is likely an artifact of a read error, given a far larger clone one base away. Other nucleotide sequences from this sample produce the same CDR3. The rearrangement links TRBV11-2 to TRBJ2-7; D is perhaps TRBD2 (7 bases). The CDR3 runs 15 residues. The germline V and J ends were trimmed by 3 bases and 6 bases, with 18 bases remaining between them. Germline CDR1 reads SGHAT; CDR2 reads FQNNGV. In nucleotides, the CDR3 is TGTGCCAGCAGCTTCTATGAGGGGGGGTGGAGCGAGCAGTACTTC. It yields the protein CASSFYEGGWSEQYF.

In this sample, this clone turned up a few times. V gene TRBV7-9 combines with J gene TRBJ2-5, with a weak D call TRBD2 (5 bases). Near its end, the DNA agrees better with TRBJ2-7, so the J call may be wrong. The CDR3 contains 14 residues. The germline V gene has CDR1 SEHNR and CDR2 FQNEAQ (reference sequence). The CDR3 DNA reads as TGTGCCAGCAGCTTAGGCGGGCCCAGCTACGAGCAGTACTTC. Its protein is CASSLGGPSYEQYF.

The sample holds a few counts of this clone. The chain employs TRBV7-8 and TRBJ1-5; no clear D gene. The V end was cut by 5 bases, the J end by 7 bases, with 15 bases between. CDR1 and CDR2 (germline): SGHVS, FQNEAQ. The CDR3 spans 14 residues. CDR3 sequence (DNA): TGTGCCAGCAGCCGACGGACTCAGGAACAGCCCCAGCATTTT. Translation gives CASSRRTQEQPQHF.

The genes are TRBV7-2 and TRBJ1-4, with TRBD1 matching 9 bases. The length of the CDR3 is 15 residues. V shed 5 bases and J 5 bases; nucleotides not matched to a gene: 6. The germline V gene has CDR1 SGHTA and CDR2 FQGNSA. CDR3: CASSPRGQGNEKLFF. DNA of the CDR3: TGTGCCAGCAGCCCCCGGGGACAGGGAAATGAAAAACTGTTTTTT.

In its sample, this clone was seen a few times. This rearrangement joins TRBV9 to TRBJ2-7; D is ambiguous. The CDR3 is 12 amino acids. Trimming removed 4 bases from V and 5 bases from J, with 10 bases in between. Looked up from germline, CDR1 is SGDLS and CDR2 is YYNGEE. The CDR3 region has the DNA TGTGCCAGCAGCACGGCAAGGGACGAGCAGTACTTC. It encodes CASSTARDEQYF.